This TCR beta chain came from a study of T cell responses to AZD1222 COVID-19 vaccine (dated by TCRdb to the early 2020s). About the study as a whole: Because spike-specific TCR depth and breadth did not differ between the two schedules, AZD1222 recipients who got a second dose at roughly 4 weeks were pooled with those who got a second dose at roughly 12 weeks. Trial participants were enrolled by age into 18-55, 56-69 and 70-plus year subgroups, with roughly 160, 29 and 62 TCR-sequenced participants respectively. A total of just over 230 trial participants underwent TCR sequencing, of whom approximately 200 had received two doses of AZD1222 and 26 had received two doses of the MenACWY control vaccine.

Broader findings and caveats from the paper: Because no day 14 peak-response samples were available, repertoires were characterized only after the peak T cell response. Conclusions about previously exposed vaccinees are limited, since just 5 to 7 AZD1222 recipients were seropositive for SARS-CoV-2 at baseline. A significant rise in spike-specific TCR breadth and depth was observed after two AZD1222 doses relative to day 0 and relative to MenACWY recipients. The whole spike protein was spanned by vaccine-associated CD4 TCRs, and dominant responses were seen in regions 160-218 and 743-854. Participants were mostly white British and included more females than males, and it was suggested by the authors that clonal diversity may have been underestimated. In the small 56-69-year group, the increase in depth fell short of significance, most likely because of low power. Nearly half of unique spike-specific TCRs reportedly recognized epitopes outside regions mutated in the B.1.351 and B.1.1.7 variants.

The CDR3 regions of human TCRbeta chains were subjected to immunosequencing. Processing in the source paper ran as follows. TCRs in the repertoires were compared against a reference library of SARS-CoV-2-specific TCRs that had been generated with the MIRA antigen-specificity platform. Breadth was defined as the fraction of unique TCRs that were SARS-CoV-2-associated, and depth was defined as the fraction of total T cells that were SARS-CoV-2-associated. Using the MIRA data, each spike-specific TCR was mapped to the spike region that the TCR reacts to and placed in a CD4 or CD8 class. Log10-transformed breadth and depth values were compared by one-way ANOVA with Sidak's multiple comparisons tests. Entries here come from immuneACCESS through TCRdb and include only in-frame sequences with V and J called. Some clones fail to appear in such tables; in the studies checked, an unresolved V gene covers under half of the shortfall, and the cause of the remainder is unknown. V, J and clone size are those of that table, while D and trimming were read from the DNA. This sample gives some 100,000 clones in total; just over 85% of them show up just once. The ten largest clones take up approximately 10% of the sample.

The label giving this sample's time point can be read as: baseline before first vaccination. Samples from vaccinated people were obtained from the UK trials COV001 and COV002, which included a single-blind randomized controlled phase 2/3 trial of AZD1222 (ChAdOx1 nCoV-19) in healthy adults. Trial participant PBMC samples were collected at day 0 and day 28 after the second dose for TCRbeta chain sequencing. About this clone: Its specific antigen is unknown. Base quality data are lacking; no much larger clone is found one base away.

The germline V gene supplies CDR1 KGHSH and CDR2 LQKENI. The CDR3 sequence holds 15 residues, the cysteine and phenylalanine included. CDR3 DNA only is kept here, 45 bases in frame from base 1. V is trimmed back by 0 bases and J by 2 bases, and the junction contains 4 bases that no gene match accounts for. This clonotype was sampled from an adult in good health. This chain is built from TRBV18 and TRBJ2-7; TRBD2 agrees with 7 junctional bases. Specimen: peripheral blood, collected on day 0 of AZD1222 vaccination. The CDR3 region has the sequence CASSPPLGGAYEQYF. Here is the DNA: TGTGCCAGCTCACCACCGTTGGGGGGGGCCTACGAGCAGTACTTC.